This T cell receptor (beta chain) was observed in a study of blood T cell repertoires in COVID-19. Study at large: Acute-phase and convalescent COVID-19 samples originated in the United States, Italy and Spain. The cDNA or gDNA used as material had been derived from T cells, B-cell-depleted T cells, or PBMCs.

The CDR3 extends over 20 amino acids. The V gene lost 5 bases and the J gene lost 4 bases, with 30 bases spanning the gap. The germline CDR1 and CDR2 sequences are MNHEY and SVGEGT. Participants, about 18 to 100 years old, spanned under 30 US areas. This table comes from immunoSEQ multiplex PCR, and its TCRdb copy is limited to in-frame clones, with some not included. The sample gives 400,000 to 550,000 clones, 70% to 90% of which show up once; about 2.1% is in the top ten. V and J are TRBV6-2 or TRBV6-3 and TRBJ1-3; no firm D call. Sequenced: PBMCs or T cells enriched from blood (not recorded which). This receptor was obtained from a young woman with acute COVID-19. CDR3 coding DNA: TGTGCCAGCAGTACCCTCGTCTCGGCCGCGGGATCACATTTCGGAAACACCATATATTTT. This gives the protein CASSTLVSAAGSHFGNTIYF.